This T cell receptor (beta chain) came from a study of OX40 agonist ivuxolimab in advanced cancers. Concerning the study at large: Ivuxolimab was an agonistic, fully human IgG2 monoclonal antibody directed against OX40 (CD134), a costimulatory receptor. Intravenous ivuxolimab was administered to patients every 2 weeks at six dose levels: 0.01, 0.1, 0.3, 1.5, 3 and 10 mg/kg. Among the 52 dose-escalation patients, approximately 20 had hepatocellular carcinoma, around 15 melanoma, 9 renal cell carcinoma and 9 head and neck cancer. In the dose-escalation cohort, 70% to 85% of patients were male, and the mean age was 60 years with a range of roughly 23 to 79. Prior anti-PD-1, anti-PD-L1 or anti-CTLA-4 therapy was permitted, and about two fifths of dose-escalation patients had received checkpoint inhibitors. Three dose-escalation patients achieved partial responses, one with hepatocellular carcinoma and two with cutaneous melanoma. The point of sequencing TCRbeta in the periphery was to test whether ivuxolimab changed TCR sequence diversity and drove clonal T-cell expansion. The paper covers the monotherapy dose-escalation part of the phase I ivuxolimab trial, which included N ≈ 57 patients. Overall results and qualifications from the work: Partial responders in the 0.1-3.0 mg/kg groups had among the lowest normalized peripheral clonal expansion, especially among CD8+ T cells. Low levels of normalized T-cell clonal expansion were also shown by some nonresponding patients. At doses of 0.1 to 3.0 mg/kg, clonal expansion of both CD4+ and CD8+ blood T cells was observed from baseline to week 6. After ivuxolimab, expanded clones were on average more numerous among CD8+ T cells than among CD4+ T cells. Antigen specificity was not determined for the clonally expanded peripheral T cells.

Turning to this clone: The antigen this receptor binds is unknown. Base qualities are not at hand, and no much larger clone is one base apart.

Patients with autoimmune disease history or receiving systemic immunosuppression were excluded from the trial. Peripheral blood for TCR sequencing was collected from all dose cohorts at baseline, on cycle 4 day 1, and on cycle 7 day 1. Samples came from an open-label, multicenter, first-in-human phase I dose-escalation trial of ivuxolimab. The trial enrolled adults with locally advanced or metastatic head and neck squamous cell, hepatocellular, melanoma or renal cell carcinoma. Before TCR sequencing, CD4+ T cells and CD8+ T cells were sorted from peripheral blood as separate populations. To sequence the TCRbeta CDR3 region, genomic DNA was isolated from the sorted cells. TCRbeta CDR3 regions were sequenced using the immunoSEQ Assay. TCRdb retrieved this table from immuneACCESS and kept in-frame rearrangements only. Not all clones are present; in checked studies, unresolved V genes account for under half, and no reason is known for the remainder. This sample lists 80,000 or so clones; around 83% were detected once. Roughly 7.3% of the sample rests with the top ten.

V and J lose 4 bases and 7 bases, and a span of 7 bases separates them. From a lookup of the germline V gene, CDR1 and CDR2 are SQVTM and ANQGSEA. Counted from cysteine to phenylalanine, this CDR3 has 10 amino acids. The read is trimmed to its CDR3 DNA, 30 bases read in frame from base 1. This TCR came from an adult with an advanced solid tumor such as melanoma, head and neck, liver or kidney cancer. The sequencing used CD4+ or CD8+ T cells sorted from blood, collected in a trial of the OX40 agonist ivuxolimab. The rearrangement combines TRBV29-1 with TRBJ1-2; the D gene identity is not certain. The CDR3 protein sequence reads: CSVVSGGYTF. The sequence in DNA is TGCAGCGTTGTGTCCGGTGGCTACACCTTC.